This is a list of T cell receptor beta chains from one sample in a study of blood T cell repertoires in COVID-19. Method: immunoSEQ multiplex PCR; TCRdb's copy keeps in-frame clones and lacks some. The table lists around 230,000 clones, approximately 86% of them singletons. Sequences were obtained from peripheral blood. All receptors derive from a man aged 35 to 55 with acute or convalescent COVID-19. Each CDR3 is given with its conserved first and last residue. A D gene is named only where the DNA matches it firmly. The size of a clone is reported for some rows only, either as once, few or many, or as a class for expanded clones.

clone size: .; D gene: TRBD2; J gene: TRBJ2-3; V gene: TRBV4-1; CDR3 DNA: TGCGCCAGCAGCCAGACCGGGACTAGCGGCTTCCCCACAGATACGCAGTATTTT; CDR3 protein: CASSQTGTSGFPTDTQYF
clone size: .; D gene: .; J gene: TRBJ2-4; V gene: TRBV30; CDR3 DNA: TGTGCCTGGAGTGTTGATAAGCGTTCCAAAAACATTCAGTACTTC; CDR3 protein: CAWSVDKRSKNIQYF
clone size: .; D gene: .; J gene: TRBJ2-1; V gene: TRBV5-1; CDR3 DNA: TGCGCCAGCAGCATGGCCCAGGGGGGCAATGAGCAGTTCTTC; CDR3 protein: CASSMAQGGNEQFF
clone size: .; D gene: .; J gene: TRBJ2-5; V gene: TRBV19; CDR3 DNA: TGTGCCAGTAGTATGGGCAGTCAAGAGACCCAGTACTTC; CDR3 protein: CASSMGSQETQYF
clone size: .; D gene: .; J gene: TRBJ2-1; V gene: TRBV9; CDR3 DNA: TGTGCCAGCAGCGCCGCGAGTGAATCCTACAATGAGCAGTTCTTC; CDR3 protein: CASSAASESYNEQFF
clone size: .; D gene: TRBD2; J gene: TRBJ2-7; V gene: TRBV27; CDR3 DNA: TGTGCCAGCAGTTCCGAGACTAGCGGGAGGTCCTACGAGCAGTACTTC; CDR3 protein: CASSSETSGRSYEQYF
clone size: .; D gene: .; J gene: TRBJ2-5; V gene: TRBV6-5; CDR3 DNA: TGTGCCAGCAGTTACTCGGTCGGTTACCAAGAGACCCAGTACTTC; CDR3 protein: CASSYSVGYQETQYF
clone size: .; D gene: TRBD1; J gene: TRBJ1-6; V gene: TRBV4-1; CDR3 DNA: TGCGCCAGCAGCCGAACCGGGACAGGTTTTTCACCCCTCCACTTT; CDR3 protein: CASSRTGTGFSPLHF
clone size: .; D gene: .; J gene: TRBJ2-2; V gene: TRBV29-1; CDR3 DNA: TGCAGCTCTGAAGTGGGCGCGACGGCGAACACCGGGGAGCTGTTTTTT; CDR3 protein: CSSEVGATANTGELFF
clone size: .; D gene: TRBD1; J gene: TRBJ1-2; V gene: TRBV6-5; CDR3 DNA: TGTGCCAGCAGTTACTCGACAGGGAATGGGGGCTACACCTTC; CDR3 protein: CASSYSTGNGGYTF
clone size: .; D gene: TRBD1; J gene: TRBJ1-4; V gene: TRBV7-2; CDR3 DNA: TGTGCCAGCAGCTGGACAGGGGGAAGTGAAAAACTGTTTTTT; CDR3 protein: CASSWTGGSEKLFF
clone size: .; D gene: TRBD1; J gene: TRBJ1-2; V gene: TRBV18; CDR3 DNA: TGTGCCAGCTCACCACGCGACAGGGACTATGGCTACACCTTC; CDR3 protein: CASSPRDRDYGYTF
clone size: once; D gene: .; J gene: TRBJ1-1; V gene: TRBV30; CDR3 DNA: TGTGCCTGGAGTGGGGGAGGGGCAGCTGAAGCTTTCTTT; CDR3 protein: CAWSGGGAAEAFF
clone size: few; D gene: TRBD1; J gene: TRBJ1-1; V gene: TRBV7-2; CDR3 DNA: TGTGCCAGCAGCTTATTGGGACAGGGCGCGAACACTGAAGCTTTCTTT; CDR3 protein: CASSLLGQGANTEAFF
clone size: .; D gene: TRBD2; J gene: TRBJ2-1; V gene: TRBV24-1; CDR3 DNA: TGTGCCACCAGTGATGGATATACTAGCGGAAGAAATGAGCAGTTCTTC; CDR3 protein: CATSDGYTSGRNEQFF
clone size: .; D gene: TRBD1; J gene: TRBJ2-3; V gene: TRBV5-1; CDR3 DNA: TGCGCCAGCAGCCGACAGGGTCCCACAGATACGCAGTATTTT; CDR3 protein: CASSRQGPTDTQYF
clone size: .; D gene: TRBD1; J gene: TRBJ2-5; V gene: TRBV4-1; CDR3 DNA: TGCGCCAGCAGCCAGCTACTCGGGACAGGGGGCCCAGAGACCCAGTACTTC; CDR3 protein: CASSQLLGTGGPETQYF
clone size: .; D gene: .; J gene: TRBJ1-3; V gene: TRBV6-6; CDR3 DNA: TGTGCCAGCAGTTACTCCCAGGGAGGGTTAAGAAACACCATATATTTT; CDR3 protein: CASSYSQGGLRNTIYF
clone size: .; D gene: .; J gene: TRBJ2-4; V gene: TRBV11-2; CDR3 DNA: TGTGCCAGCAGCTTCCCCCAGGGAGGCAAAAACATTCAGTACTTC; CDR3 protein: CASSFPQGGKNIQYF
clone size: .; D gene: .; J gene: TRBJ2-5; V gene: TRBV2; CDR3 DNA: TGTGCCAGCAGTGAAGCGAGGGCAGGATCAGACCAAGAGACCCAGTACTTC; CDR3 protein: CASSEARAGSDQETQYF
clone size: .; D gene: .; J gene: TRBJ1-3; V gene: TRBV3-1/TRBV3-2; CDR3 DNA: TGTGCCAGCACCATTGGAAACACCATATATTTT; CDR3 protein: CASTIGNTIYF
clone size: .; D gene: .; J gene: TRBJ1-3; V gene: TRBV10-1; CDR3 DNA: TGCGCCAGCAGCGGGGAAGGGAAACTCTCTGGAAACACCATATATTTT; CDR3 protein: CASSGEGKLSGNTIYF
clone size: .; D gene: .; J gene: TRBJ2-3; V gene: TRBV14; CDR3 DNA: TGTGCCAGCAGCCGGAAGGTACCGGGGGGCACGGATACGCAGTATTTT; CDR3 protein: CASSRKVPGGTDTQYF
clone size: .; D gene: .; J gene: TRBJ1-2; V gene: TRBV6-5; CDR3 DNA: TGTGCCAGCAGCCTGGGACACCACTATGGCTACACCTTC; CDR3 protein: CASSLGHHYGYTF
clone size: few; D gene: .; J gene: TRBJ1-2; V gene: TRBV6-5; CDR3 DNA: TGTGCCAGCAGTTCCCCCTCCTCGGAGTCTTTTTATGGCTACACCTTC; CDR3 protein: CASSSPSSESFYGYTF
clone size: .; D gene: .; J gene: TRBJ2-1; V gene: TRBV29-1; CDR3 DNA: TGCAGCGTTGGGGAGGCGGTAGGCGTTTACAATGAGCAGTTCTTC; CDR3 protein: CSVGEAVGVYNEQFF
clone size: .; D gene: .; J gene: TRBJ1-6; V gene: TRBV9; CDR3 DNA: TGTGCCAGCAGCGTACTCGAGGGATCACCCCTCCACTTT; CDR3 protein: CASSVLEGSPLHF
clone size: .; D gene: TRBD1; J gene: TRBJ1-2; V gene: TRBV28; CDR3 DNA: TGTGCCAGCAGTTTTGCCGGGACAGGGATTGGTGGCTACACCTTC; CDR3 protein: CASSFAGTGIGGYTF
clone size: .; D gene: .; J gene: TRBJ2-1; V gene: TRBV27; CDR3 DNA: TGTGCCAGCAGTTTGAGGACACCGAAGTTGAGCTCCTACAATGAGCAGTTCTTC; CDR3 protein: CASSLRTPKLSSYNEQFF
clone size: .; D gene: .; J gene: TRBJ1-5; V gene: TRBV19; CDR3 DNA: TGTGCCAGTAGTCGGCAAGACACCTCCAGTCAGCCCCAGCATTTT; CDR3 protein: CASSRQDTSSQPQHF
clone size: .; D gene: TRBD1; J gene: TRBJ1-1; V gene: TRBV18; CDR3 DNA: TGTGCCAGCTCACCTGGACAGGGAGGGCTGAACACTGAAGCTTTCTTT; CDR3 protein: CASSPGQGGLNTEAFF
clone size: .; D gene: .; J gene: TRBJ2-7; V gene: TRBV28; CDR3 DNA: TGTGCCAGCAGTTTATTGGAGTACGAGCAGTACTTC; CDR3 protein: CASSLLEYEQYF
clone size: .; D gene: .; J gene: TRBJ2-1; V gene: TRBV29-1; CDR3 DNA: TGCAGCGTTGAAGATAGAGGGTTCGGCGATGAGCAGTTCTTC; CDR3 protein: CSVEDRGFGDEQFF
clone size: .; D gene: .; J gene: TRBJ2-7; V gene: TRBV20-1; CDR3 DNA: TGCAGTGCTAGTTCTCGCGCAGGGGCGGACTACGAGCAGTACTTC; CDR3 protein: CSASSRAGADYEQYF
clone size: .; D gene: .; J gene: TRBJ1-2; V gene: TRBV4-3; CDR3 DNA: TGCGCCAGCAGCCAAGATCAGGGGTCACAGTATGGCTACACCTTC; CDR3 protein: CASSQDQGSQYGYTF
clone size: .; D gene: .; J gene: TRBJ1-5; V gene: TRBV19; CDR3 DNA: TGTGCCAGTAGCTCACAAGTTAATCAGCCCCAGCATTTT; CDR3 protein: CASSSQVNQPQHF
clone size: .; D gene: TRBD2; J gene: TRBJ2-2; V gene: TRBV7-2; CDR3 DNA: TGTGCCAGCAGCGTGGGACTAGCGGGGAACACCGGGGAGCTGTTTTTT; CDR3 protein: CASSVGLAGNTGELFF
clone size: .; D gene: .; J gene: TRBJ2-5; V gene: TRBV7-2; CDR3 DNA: TGTGCCAGCAGCTTAGGCCAGTTCCAAGAGACCCAGTACTTC; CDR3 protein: CASSLGQFQETQYF
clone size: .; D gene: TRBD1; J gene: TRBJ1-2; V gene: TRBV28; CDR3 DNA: TGTGCCAGCAGTTTCCCGGGACAGCCATCCTATGGCTACACCTTC; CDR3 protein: CASSFPGQPSYGYTF
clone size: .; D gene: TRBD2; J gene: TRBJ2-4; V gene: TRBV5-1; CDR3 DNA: TGCGCCAGCAGCTCGCGGGGGGCGTCCAAAAACATTCAGTACTTC; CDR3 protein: CASSSRGASKNIQYF
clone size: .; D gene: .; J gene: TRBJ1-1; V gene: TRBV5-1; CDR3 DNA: TGCGCCAGCAGCGGATTCGCAGGCACTGAAGCTTTCTTT; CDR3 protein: CASSGFAGTEAFF
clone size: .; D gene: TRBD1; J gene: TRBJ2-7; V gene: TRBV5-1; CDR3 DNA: TGCGCCAGCAGCCCTTGGACAGGGGGGGACTACGAGCAGTACTTC; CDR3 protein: CASSPWTGGDYEQYF
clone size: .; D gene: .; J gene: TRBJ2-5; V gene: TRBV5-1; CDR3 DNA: TGCGCCAGCGATGGAGGGGCCCAAGAGACCCAGTACTTC; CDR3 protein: CASDGGAQETQYF
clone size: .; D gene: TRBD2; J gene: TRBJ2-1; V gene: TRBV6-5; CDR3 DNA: TGTGCCAGCAGCCCCGGGGGGGCGACACGCAATGAGCAGTTCTTC; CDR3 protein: CASSPGGATRNEQFF
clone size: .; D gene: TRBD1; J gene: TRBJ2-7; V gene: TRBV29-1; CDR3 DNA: TGCAGCGCTAAGACAGGGTCCTACGAGCAGTACTTC; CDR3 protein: CSAKTGSYEQYF
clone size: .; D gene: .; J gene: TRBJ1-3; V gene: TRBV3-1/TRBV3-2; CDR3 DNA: TGTGCCAGCAGCCGGGAGTCTGGAAACACCATATATTTT; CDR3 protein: CASSRESGNTIYF
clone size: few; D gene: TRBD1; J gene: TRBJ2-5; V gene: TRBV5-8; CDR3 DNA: TGTGCCAGCAGCTCATCCGGGACAGGCAAGTCAGTGGAGACCCAGTACTTC; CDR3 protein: CASSSSGTGKSVETQYF
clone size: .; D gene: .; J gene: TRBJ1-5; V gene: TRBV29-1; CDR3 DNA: TGCAGCGTCGGGCCCGGGGATAGCAATCAGCCCCAGCATTTT; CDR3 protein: CSVGPGDSNQPQHF
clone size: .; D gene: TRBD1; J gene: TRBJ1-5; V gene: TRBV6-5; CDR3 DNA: TGTGCCAGCAGAGGACAGGCTCGCAATCAGCCCCAGCATTTT; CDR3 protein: CASRGQARNQPQHF
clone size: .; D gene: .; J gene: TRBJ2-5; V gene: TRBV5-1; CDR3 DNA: TGCGCCAGCAGCCTGACGGTTACAGGGATAGAGACCCAGTACTTC; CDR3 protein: CASSLTVTGIETQYF
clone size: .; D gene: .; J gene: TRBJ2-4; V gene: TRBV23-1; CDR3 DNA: TGCGCCAGCAGGGTCCGAAAAACAGCAAACATTCAGTACTTC; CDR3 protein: CASRVRKTANIQYF
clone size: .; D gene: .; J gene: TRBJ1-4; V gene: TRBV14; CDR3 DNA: TGTGCCAGCAGCCCCCAGAGTGGAGGGGAACTGTTTTTT; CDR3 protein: CASSPQSGGELFF
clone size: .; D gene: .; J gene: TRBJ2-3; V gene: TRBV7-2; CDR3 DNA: TGTGCCAGCAGCTTGTCGGGACTCCGCACAGATACGCAGTATTTT; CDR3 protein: CASSLSGLRTDTQYF